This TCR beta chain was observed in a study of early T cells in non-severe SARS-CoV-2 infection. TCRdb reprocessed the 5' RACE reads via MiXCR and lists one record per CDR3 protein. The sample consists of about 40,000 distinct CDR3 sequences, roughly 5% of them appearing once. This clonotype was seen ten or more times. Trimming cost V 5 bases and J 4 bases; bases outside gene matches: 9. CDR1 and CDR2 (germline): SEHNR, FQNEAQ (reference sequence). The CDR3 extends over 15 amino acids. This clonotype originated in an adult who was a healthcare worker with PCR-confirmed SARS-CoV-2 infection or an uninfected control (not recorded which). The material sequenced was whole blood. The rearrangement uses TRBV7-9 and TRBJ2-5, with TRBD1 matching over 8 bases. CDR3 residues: CASSQGQALSETQYF. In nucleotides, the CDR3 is TGTGCCAGCAGCCAGGGACAGGCGCTCTCAGAGACCCAGTACTTC.